One TCR beta chain is described in this entry. Its antigen is currently unknown. This sample stems from a study of cytomegalovirus exposure and HLA in healthy donors. General study results and limits: For cytomegalovirus status, the classifier reportedly gave diagnoses with high specificity and sensitivity.

The PCR employed 60 Vbeta primers together with 13 Jbeta primers. Repertoires were generated with immunoSEQ multiplex PCR, while TCRdb's copy carries only in-frame clones and drops some. Found here are roughly 100,000 clones, over 60% of them singletons; the top ten hold roughly 6%. The sequencing input was PBMCs. This TCR came from a woman aged 50 to 60 in good health and CMV-seropositive.

CDR3: CASSISAGDGTGELFF. The CDR3 bases are TGTGCCAGTAGTATATCTGCAGGCGACGGCACCGGGGAGCTGTTTTTT. J is TRBJ2-2 and V is TRBV19; no reliable D call. With 2 bases removed from V and 4 bases from J, the gap between germline ends came to 14 bases. The germline gives CDR1 LNHDA, CDR2 SQIVND (reference sequence). This CDR3 has 16 amino acids.